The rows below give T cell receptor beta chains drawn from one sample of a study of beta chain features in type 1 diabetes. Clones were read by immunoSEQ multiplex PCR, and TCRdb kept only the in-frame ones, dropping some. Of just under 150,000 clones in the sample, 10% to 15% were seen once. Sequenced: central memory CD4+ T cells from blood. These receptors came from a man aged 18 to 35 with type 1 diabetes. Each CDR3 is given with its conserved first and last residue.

CASSFSGYPYEQYF TRBJ2-7 TRBV27
CASSPPQGSGEQFF TRBJ2-1 TRBV18
CATSGGRSGGNTIYF TRBJ1-3 TRBV15
CASSPPHSAGDSYNSPLHF TRBJ1-6 TRBV2
CASRKDRDWSPLHF TRBJ1-6 TRBV6-1
CASSISARAYEQYF TRBJ2-7 TRBV19
CASSVEENEQFF TRBJ2-1 TRBV9
CASSEPTDTQYF TRBJ2-3 TRBV2
CASSTGEVYEQYF TRBJ2-7 TRBV9
CASSDLGGTPSTDTQYF TRBJ2-3 TRBV25-1
CASRRRAPDGELFF TRBJ2-2 TRBV6-1
CASRRRTSGEEYF TRBJ2-3 TRBV6-5
CASSDWGVTYEQYF TRBJ2-7 TRBV2
CASSLSGQSPLHF TRBJ1-6 TRBV7-9